The sequence of this T cell receptor beta chain was determined in a study of shared T cell receptors in the human thymus. From germline, CDR1 is SGHTA and CDR2 FQGNSA. The CDR3 sequence is 17 residues long. V was shortened by 1 base and J by 11 bases, with 24 bases between the two germline ends. The data were produced by immunoSEQ multiplex PCR, yet TCRdb's version contains in-frame clones alone and is incomplete. The sample holds some 640,000 clones, 70% to 90% seen once. These sequences were also reported in another study, on human thymus T cells. That work adds: Having corrective surgery for congenital heart defects, healthy Finnish infants were the ones who donated. Surgeons resected thymus tissue during corrective heart surgery. Thymic and blood repertoires appeared to show biased V and J gene usage. Related studies found that unrelated individuals share highly overlapping thymic repertoires.

This receptor was taken from a boy under two years old with a congenital heart defect. The gene calls are TRBV7-2 and TRBJ1-5, with D possibly TRBD1 on 6 matching bases. Sequencing was performed on thymocytes. CDR3 region: CASSLEGGPTSNQSQHF. For the CDR3, the DNA is TGTGCCAGCAGCTTAGAGGGGGGGCCCACAAGCAATCAATCCCAGCATTTT.